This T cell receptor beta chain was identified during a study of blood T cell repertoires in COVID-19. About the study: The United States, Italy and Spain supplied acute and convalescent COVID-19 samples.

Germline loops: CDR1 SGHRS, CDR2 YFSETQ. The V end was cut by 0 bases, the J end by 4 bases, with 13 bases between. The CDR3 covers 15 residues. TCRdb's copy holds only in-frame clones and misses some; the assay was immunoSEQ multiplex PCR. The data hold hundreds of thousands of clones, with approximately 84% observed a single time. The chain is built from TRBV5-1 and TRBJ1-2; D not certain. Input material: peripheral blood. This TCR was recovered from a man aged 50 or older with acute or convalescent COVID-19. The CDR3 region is CASSLDAATGYGYTF. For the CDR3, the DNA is TGCGCCAGCAGCTTGGACGCGGCGACCGGCTATGGCTACACCTTC.